The 10 T cell receptor beta chains given below trace back to one sample, sequenced in a study of Ad26.COV2.S vaccination and SARS-CoV-2 variants. Repertoires were generated with immunoSEQ multiplex PCR, while TCRdb's copy carries only in-frame clones and drops some. The data hold 380,000 or so clones, with around 89% observed a single time. The treatment was: about 20 received Ad26.COV2.S at low or high dose, single or two shots; about 5 received placebo; per-sample allocation not given. On day 63 after the first injection, vaccine and placebo recipients gave samples. The source was peripheral blood, collected in a trial of Ad26.COV2.S vaccine versus placebo. Receptors were obtained from a person aged 18 to 65 who received the Ad26.COV2.S COVID-19 vaccine or a placebo.

The J gene is TRBJ1-2, the V gene TRBV4-3, with 7 bases fitting TRBD1. This CDR3 region has 17 residues. From germline, CDR1 is LGHNA and CDR2 YSLEER. Germline trimming cut 3 bases from V and 1 base from J; bases unmatched to any gene: 11. CDR3 region: CASSHGHLTGVNYGYTF. CDR3 DNA: TGCGCCAGCAGCCACGGTCATCTAACAGGGGTTAACTATGGCTACACCTTC.

V usage is TRBV11-2 and J usage is TRBJ2-7; D gene uncertain. The V gene's germline CDR1 is SGHAT and CDR2 FQNNGV. V shed 1 base and J shed 6 bases, with 7 bases lying between them. This CDR3 is built from 12 residues. Here the CDR3 DNA reads TGTGCCAGCAGCTTAGCCTCAGTCGAGCAGTACTTC. This gives the protein CASSLASVEQYF.

The V gene is TRBV5-6, the J gene TRBJ2-7; maybe TRBD2 (6 bases). CDR1 is SGHDT and CDR2 is YYEEEE in the germline V gene. The CDR3 runs 15 residues. Trimming removed 1 base from V and 1 base from J, with 12 bases in between. The CDR3 DNA reads TGTGCCAGCAGCTTGTCCCCTGGGGGGTCCTACGAGCAGTACTTC. It is translated as CASSLSPGGSYEQYF.

V gene TRBV6-5 combines with J gene TRBJ1-1; TRBD1 is a possible D gene (5 bases). There are 12 residues in the CDR3. Germline V gene lookup returns CDR1 MNHEY and CDR2 SVGAGI. V was trimmed by 6 bases and J by 11 bases, leaving 16 bases between them. CDR3 amino acids: CASSDSLGVAFF. The CDR3 DNA sequence: TGTGCCAGCAGCGACAGCCTGGGGGTGGCTTTCTTT.

The V call is TRBV3-1 (or the pseudogene TRBV3-2), the J call TRBJ1-6, with unresolved D. The V end was cut by 5 bases, the J end by 7 bases, with 15 bases between. CDR1 LGHDT and CDR2 YNNKEL come from the germline V gene (reference sequence). The CDR3 has 15 amino acids. The CDR3 loop reads CASSLRWGGNSPLHF. CDR3 DNA sequence: TGTGCCAGCAGCTTACGCTGGGGTGGGAATTCACCCCTCCACTTT.

J is TRBJ1-2 and V is TRBV7-2; TRBD1 agrees at 7 bases. The CDR3 is 14 residues long. J lost 7 bases, V lost 0 bases, and 5 bases had no gene match. Per the germline V gene, CDR1 is SGHTA and CDR2 is FQGNSA. The CDR3 DNA follows: TGTGCCAGCAGCTTAGCAGGGGGCGCCGGTGGCTACACCTTC. This encodes CASSLAGGAGGYTF.

This rearrangement joins TRBV4-1 to TRBJ2-7; TRBD2 aligns across 13 bases. CDR1 is MGHRA and CDR2 is YSYEKL in the germline V gene. CDR3 size: 17 residues. V dropped 1 base and J dropped 2; count of bases not matched to a gene: 5. The CDR3 protein is CASSQGLAGGTAYEQYF. The CDR3 bases are TGCGCCAGCAGCCAAGGACTAGCGGGAGGAACCGCCTACGAGCAGTACTTC.

Regarding this clone: At one of its ends the junction is not consistent with the germline gene, which may arise from a read error. The CDR3 region is CASSGTAANQSQHF. DNA for the CDR3: TGTGCCAGTAGCGGGACGGCGGCGAATCAGTCCCAGCATTTT. This rearrangement joins TRBV19 to TRBJ1-5; possible D gene TRBD1, 5 bases. The germline V gene has CDR1 LNHDA and CDR2 SQIVND (reference sequence). The CDR3 totals 14 residues. Variable domain in full (rest from reference TRBV19 and TRBJ1-5): DGGITQSPKYLFRKEGQNVTLSCEQNLNHDAMYWYRQDPGQGLRLIYYSQIVNDFQKGDIAEGYSVSREKKESFPLTVTSAQKNPTAFYLCASSGTAANQSQHFGDGTRLSIL.

This sequence joins TRBV5-1 and TRBJ1-2; D is perhaps TRBD1 (5 bases). Between the trimmed V and J ends, which lost 4 bases and 10 bases, there was a span of 17 bases. Germline CDR1 reads SGHRS; CDR2 reads YFSETQ. The CDR3 contains 13 residues. The CDR3 here is CASSPDQGRVYTF. CDR3 sequence (DNA): TGCGCCAGCAGCCCGGACCAGGGAAGGGTCTACACCTTC. Filled out from reference TRBV5-1 and TRBJ1-2, the complete variable domain reads KAGVTQTPRYLIKTRGQQVTLSCSPISGHRSVSWYQQTPGQGLQFLFEYFSETQRNKGNFPGRFSGRQFSNSRSEMNVSTLELGDSALYLCASSPDQGRVYTFGSGTRLTVV.

The genes are TRBV3-1 (or the pseudogene TRBV3-2) and TRBJ1-2; 7 bases map to TRBD1. J gave up 8 bases and V 0 bases, and 9 bases lay outside the gene matches. CDR1 LGHDT and CDR2 YNNKEL come from the germline V gene (reference sequence). The CDR3 covers 15 residues. The CDR3 sequence is CASSQERQGGRGYTF. The CDR3 coding sequence is TGTGCCAGCAGCCAAGAGAGACAGGGTGGAAGGGGCTACACCTTC.